The 32 T cell receptor beta chains reported below all come from one sample, sequenced in a study of beta chain features in type 1 diabetes. Of the isolated RNA, all was reverse transcribed, and so the sequenced material was expressed TCRB transcripts. The table came from immunoSEQ multiplex PCR; TCRdb's copy has only in-frame clones and leaves some out. The sample includes about 150,000 clones, roughly 8% seen only once; the top ten take 0.55% to 0.75%. The specimen was central memory CD4+ T cells from blood. The receptors were sampled from a man between 18 and 29 years old in good health.

This clone turned up a few times. V is TRBV4-1 and J is TRBJ2-7, with D possibly matching TRBD1 (5 bases). From germline, CDR1 is MGHRA and CDR2 YSYEKL. The CDR3 is made up of 14 amino acids. V was trimmed by 1 base and J by 6 bases, leaving 13 bases between them. The CDR3 is CASSQGPWGSEQYF. CDR3 DNA sequence: TGCGCCAGCAGCCAAGGACCGTGGGGCAGCGAGCAGTACTTC.

The V call is TRBV7-9, the J call TRBJ1-5, with D possibly being TRBD1 (5 bases). Germline CDR1 is SEHNR and CDR2 is FQNEAQ (reference sequence). The CDR3 runs to 14 residues. Between the trimmed V and J ends, which lost 6 bases and 4 bases, there was a span of 13 bases. CDR3 bases: TGTGCCAGCAGTTTTACCGACAGAAATCAGCCCCAGCATTTT. This sequence encodes CASSFTDRNQPQHF.

The chain links TRBV18 to TRBJ2-5; the match to TRBD2 covers 7 bases. Germline CDR1 KGHSH, CDR2 LQKENI. With V trimmed by 2 bases and J by 2 bases, 5 bases remained unmatched. The CDR3 loop spans 15 amino acids. The CDR3 DNA is TGTGCCAGCTCACCATCTCGCGGGGGACAAGAGACCCAGTACTTC. Its translation: CASSPSRGGQETQYF.

The table lists this clone with a few counts. The chain carries TRBV7-3 and TRBJ2-1; D is unresolved. Trimming removed 4 bases at V and 5 bases at J, with 9 bases between. Germline V gene data show CDR1 as SGHTA and CDR2 as FQGTGA. The CDR3 runs 13 residues. This chain's CDR3 is CASSSGPNNEQFF. The CDR3 DNA sequence: TGTGCCAGCAGCTCAGGCCCGAACAATGAGCAGTTCTTC.

The chain joins TRBV11-2 to TRBJ2-1; possibly TRBD2 for D (6 bases). The V end lost 1 base, the J end lost 6 bases, and 19 bases lay between the germline ends. There are 17 residues in the CDR3. The germline V gene encodes CDR1 SGHAT and CDR2 FQNNGV. The CDR3 nucleotides are TGTGCCAGCAGCTTAGTGGGCAGGGCGACTAGAACCAATGAGCAGTTCTTC. It translates to CASSLVGRATRTNEQFF.

This chain links TRBV19 with TRBJ1-2; TRBD1 agrees at 9 bases. The germline CDR1 and CDR2 sequences are LNHDA and SQIVND (reference sequence). This CDR3 has 16 amino acids. With 1 base clipped from V and 7 bases from J, the junction kept 10 bases outside the gene matches. CDR3 DNA sequence: TGTGCCAGTAGTATAGTCCCCGGACAGGGGAAGGGTGGCTACACCTTC. Residues: CASSIVPGQGKGGYTF.

This clone was seen more than once but under ten times. The sample has other DNA sequences that encode this CDR3 too. The chain carries TRBV27 and TRBJ1-2; D unclear. Per germline, CDR1 MNHEY and CDR2 SMNVEV (reference sequence). V lost 6 bases, J lost 5 bases, and 16 bases lay in between. The CDR3 is 14 residues long. The CDR3: CASSRTRDGYGYTF. The CDR3 DNA follows: TGTGCCAGCAGCCGCACGAGAGACGGGTATGGCTACACCTTC.

The chain carries TRBV27 and TRBJ2-5, with a possible D match to TRBD2 (6 bases). Looked up from germline, CDR1 is MNHEY and CDR2 is SMNVEV (reference sequence). The CDR3 sequence is 14 residues long. Between the trimmed V and J ends, which lost 0 bases and 6 bases, there was a span of 11 bases. In nucleotides, the CDR3 is TGTGCCAGCAGTTTATCCGGGGAGGCAAAGACCCAGTACTTC. Protein: CASSLSGEAKTQYF.

The chain combines TRBV27 with TRBJ2-7, with a weak D call TRBD1 (5 bases). V was cut by 5 bases and J by 6 bases, with 20 bases left in between. Germline CDR1 MNHEY, CDR2 SMNVEV (reference sequence). The CDR3 consists of 15 residues. This CDR3 is CASSNLRDSDTEQYF. CDR3 DNA: TGTGCCAGCAGTAACCTCCGAGACAGCGACACCGAGCAGTACTTC.

The gene calls are TRBV5-6 and TRBJ1-1; D is unclear. The CDR3 runs to 13 residues. Trimming cost V 1 base and J 6 bases, with 10 bases left between them. The V gene's germline CDR1 is SGHDT and CDR2 YYEEEE. Here the CDR3 reads CASSLSGPAEAFF. In DNA, the CDR3 is TGTGCCAGCAGCTTGTCCGGTCCCGCTGAAGCTTTCTTT.

There are a few counts of this clone. This chain links TRBV11-1 with TRBJ2-2; 9 bases agree with TRBD1. The CDR3 spans 16 residues. J was trimmed by 3 bases and V by 5 bases; bases with no gene match: 7. Germline V CDR1 and CDR2: SGHAT, FQDESV (reference sequence). CDR3 nucleotides: TGTGCCAGCAGCCTCCACAGGGGGCGCGACACCGGGGAGCTGTTTTTT. This sequence encodes CASSLHRGRDTGELFF.

This clone occurred a few times. The chain links TRBV27 to TRBJ1-1; a weak D match, TRBD1 (5 bases). V lost 3 bases, J lost 8 bases, and 13 bases lay in between. The CDR3 spans 13 residues. The germline V gene has CDR1 MNHEY and CDR2 SMNVEV (reference sequence). CDR3 residues: CASSFRSGYEAFF. The CDR3 DNA reads as TGTGCCAGCAGTTTCCGGTCAGGGTACGAAGCTTTCTTT.

The chain uses TRBV11-2 and TRBJ2-1, with 8 bases identical to TRBD2. The CDR3 is made up of 15 amino acids. CDR1 SGHAT and CDR2 FQNNGV come from the germline V gene. V lost 4 bases to trimming and J lost 9 bases; unmatched junction nucleotides: 11. Here the CDR3 DNA reads TGTGCCAGCAGCTACCTTGCGGGGGGCCAGAGTGAGCAGTTCTTC. It is translated as CASSYLAGGQSEQFF.

Only a few counts were recorded for this clone. The chain links TRBV6-1 to TRBJ2-5; possibly TRBD1 for D (7 bases). Germline lookup yields CDR1 MNHNS and CDR2 SASEGT. Trimming pared 2 bases from V and 5 bases from J, leaving 21 bases between. The CDR3 is made up of 17 amino acids. The CDR3 DNA sequence: TGTGCCAGCAGTGAATACGGAGGGGGCGACGTGGGGGAGACCCAGTACTTC. It is translated as CASSEYGGGDVGETQYF.

This clone was detected only a few times. The chain joins TRBV6-1 to TRBJ2-1; tentatively, D is TRBD1 (5 bases). The CDR3 contains 14 residues. Germline CDR1 and CDR2: MNHNS and SASEGT. V shed 7 bases and J shed 4 bases, with 14 bases lying between them. CDR3 sequence: CASNQEGVYNEQFF. Here the CDR3 DNA reads TGTGCCAGCAATCAGGAAGGGGTATACAATGAGCAGTTCTTC.

This chain connects TRBV6-6 to TRBJ2-3; 7 positions agree with TRBD1. Germline CDR1 reads MNHNY; CDR2 reads SVGAGI (reference sequence). With 8 bases clipped from V and 1 base from J, the junction kept 6 bases outside the gene matches. This CDR3 comprises 14 residues. The CDR3 is CASQLGQGTDTQYF. In DNA, the CDR3 is TGTGCCAGCCAGCTAGGACAGGGCACAGATACGCAGTATTTT.

This clone has only a few counts. The chain employs TRBV11-2 and TRBJ1-3; the D gene is possibly TRBD1 (6 bases). CDR1 is SGHAT, CDR2 FQNNGV, per germline. V was trimmed by 3 bases and J by 0 bases, leaving 12 bases between them. The CDR3 extends over 16 amino acids. DNA for the CDR3: TGTGCCAGCAGCTTGGTGACAGGCCGCTCTGGAAACACCATATATTTT. Protein: CASSLVTGRSGNTIYF.

On this clone: A much larger clonotype is one base distant, so this may be a read error. This chain joins TRBV7-9 and TRBJ2-5, with 10 positions matching TRBD1. This CDR3 region has 13 residues. Germline-derived CDR1 and CDR2 are SEHNR and FQNEAQ (reference sequence). V was clipped by 5 bases and J by 4 bases; unmatched bases: 1. CDR3 protein: CASSRDRGETQYF. In DNA form, the CDR3 reads TGTGCCAGCAGCCGGGACAGGGGAGAGACCCAGTACTTC.

The chain joins TRBV18 to TRBJ1-3; no clear D. This CDR3 is 14 amino acids long. V was pared by 3 bases and J by 8 bases, with 14 bases between. The germline V gene has CDR1 KGHSH and CDR2 LQKENI. CDR3 DNA: TGTGCCAGCTCACCGACGAATGGCGGCGACACCATATATTTT. As protein: CASSPTNGGDTIYF.

The table lists this clone with many counts. This chain joins TRBV27 and TRBJ1-1; D may be TRBD1 (5 bases). Per the germline V gene, CDR1 is MNHEY and CDR2 is SMNVEV (reference sequence). Trimming removed 2 bases from V and 0 bases from J, with 13 bases in between. The CDR3 consists of 16 residues. CDR3 protein: CASSLGAVSLNTEAFF. In DNA, the CDR3 is TGTGCCAGCAGTTTAGGGGCAGTGTCCCTGAACACTGAAGCTTTCTTT.

The chain links TRBV30 to TRBJ2-5, with TRBD1 identical over 8 bases. The tail of the sequence fits TRBJ2-7 better, so the J call may be wrong. The length of the CDR3 is 15 residues. Germline CDR1 reads GTSNPN; CDR2 reads SVGIG (reference sequence). CDR3 sequence: CAWSLATGAGYEQYF. CDR3 nucleotides: TGTGCCTGGAGTCTTGCGACAGGGGCTGGGTACGAGCAGTACTTC.

The rearrangement links TRBV5-1 to TRBJ2-2, with 12 bases identical to TRBD2. This CDR3 has 19 residues. V lost 2 bases, J lost 7 bases, and 15 bases stayed unmatched. Germline CDR1 and CDR2: SGHRS and YFSETQ. CDR3 in amino acids: CASSFNPPTSGGYDGELFF. Written as DNA, the CDR3 is TGCGCCAGCAGCTTTAATCCCCCCACTAGCGGGGGGTATGACGGGGAGCTGTTTTTT. Together with reference TRBV5-1 and TRBJ2-2, the CDR3 gives the full variable domain: KAGVTQTPRYLIKTRGQQVTLSCSPISGHRSVSWYQQTPGQGLQFLFEYFSETQRNKGNFPGRFSGRQFSNSRSEMNVSTLELGDSALYLCASSFNPPTSGGYDGELFFGEGSRLTVL.

This clone turned up a few times. The chain carries TRBV2 and TRBJ2-3; 10 bases map to TRBD2. From germline, CDR1 is SNHLY and CDR2 FYNNEI. V gave up 10 bases and J gave up 6 bases; unmatched junction bases: 16. CDR3 length: 16 amino acids. CDR3 in amino acids: CATPPGLAGVLDTQYF. The DNA of the CDR3 is TGTGCCACCCCCCCGGGGCTAGCGGGGGTTTTGGATACGCAGTATTTT.

The chain couples TRBV5-1 to TRBJ1-1, with D possibly matching TRBD1 (5 bases). The CDR3 length is 15 residues. V lost 4 bases and J 2 bases, leaving 15 bases between the germline ends. Per germline, CDR1 SGHRS and CDR2 YFSETQ. The chain's CDR3 is CASSPWWGSNTEAFF. CDR3 nucleotide sequence: TGCGCCAGCAGCCCGTGGTGGGGCAGTAACACTGAAGCTTTCTTT.

The chain recombines TRBV4-3 with TRBJ2-5; possible D gene TRBD2, 6 bases. Germline CDR1 reads LGHNA; CDR2 reads YSLEER. V was trimmed by 0 bases and J by 5 bases, leaving 16 bases between them. The CDR3 covers 16 residues. The CDR3 loop reads CASSQDPLATWETQYF. In DNA form, the CDR3 reads TGCGCCAGCAGCCAAGATCCCCTAGCGACTTGGGAGACCCAGTACTTC.

This clone came up a few times. This sequence joins TRBV7-6 and TRBJ2-5, with D uncertain. CDR1 is SGHVS, CDR2 FNYEAQ, per germline. This CDR3 has 14 residues. V lost 3 bases to trimming and J lost 2 bases, with 10 bases between them. The DNA of the CDR3 is TGTGCCAGCAGCTTCCCGTTTGTACAAGAGACCCAGTACTTC. As protein: CASSFPFVQETQYF.

The chain uses TRBV7-2 and TRBJ1-1; 9 bases are shared with TRBD1. Germline assignment: CDR1 SGHTA and CDR2 FQGNSA. With V trimmed by 1 base and J by 4 bases, 10 bases remained unmatched. The length of the CDR3 is 17 residues. The CDR3 DNA reads TGTGCCAGCAGCTTAGTCCCACAGGGGGCGCCGGGCACTGAAGCTTTCTTT. This gives the protein CASSLVPQGAPGTEAFF. The variable domain in full, completed from reference TRBV7-2 and TRBJ1-1, reads GAGVSQSPSNKVTEKGKDVELRCDPISGHTALYWYRQSLGQGLEFLIYFQGNSAPDKSGLPSDRFSAERTGGSVSTLTIQRTQQEDSAVYLCASSLVPQGAPGTEAFFGQGTRLTVV.

There are a few counts of this clone. CDR3 region: CASSSEDREFYGYTF. The CDR3 nucleotides read TGTGCCAGCAGTTCTGAGGACAGGGAGTTCTATGGCTACACCTTC. The chain combines TRBV28 with TRBJ1-2; TRBD1 aligns across 8 bases. Germline-derived CDR1 and CDR2 are MDHEN and SYDVKM. The CDR3 has 15 amino acids. The junction had 8 bases not matched to a gene; V was cut back by 4 bases and J by 4 bases.

This clone was seen only a few times. The chain links TRBV19 to TRBJ2-7; D not certain. The CDR3 extends over 14 amino acids. Looked up from germline, CDR1 is LNHDA and CDR2 is SQIVND (reference sequence). Trimming stripped 5 bases from V and 2 bases from J, with 13 bases between. The CDR3 sequence is CASSPGMVPYEQYF. In DNA, the CDR3 is TGTGCCAGTAGTCCCGGTATGGTGCCCTACGAGCAGTACTTC.

The chain uses TRBV18 and TRBJ2-5, with a weak D call TRBD1 (5 bases). The closer fit of TRBJ2-7 to the DNA end suggests the J call may be wrong. The CDR3 loop spans 15 amino acids. Germline V gene data show CDR1 as KGHSH and CDR2 as LQKENI. CDR3 region: CASSPPKGAAYEQYF. The CDR3 coding sequence is TGTGCCAGCTCACCACCTAAAGGGGCCGCCTACGAGCAGTACTTC.

This clone was counted only a few times. V gene TRBV7-9 combines with J gene TRBJ1-1, with D perhaps matching TRBD1 (5 bases). The CDR3 length is 15 residues. V was trimmed by 4 bases and J by 5 bases, leaving 17 bases between them. CDR1 and CDR2 (germline): SEHNR, FQNEAQ (reference sequence). CDR3 sequence reads: CASSSQTERRTEAFF. The CDR3 DNA reads as TGTGCCAGCAGCTCTCAGACAGAGAGAAGGACTGAAGCTTTCTTT.

Here the CDR3 DNA reads TGCGCCAGCAGCTTGTTAAGCGGGGGATCTTACGAGCAGTACTTC. Translation: CASSLLSGGSYEQYF. The J gene is TRBJ2-7, the V gene TRBV5-1; the match to TRBD2 covers 8 bases. The CDR3 has 15 amino acids. V lost 1 base to trimming and J lost 4 bases; unmatched junction nucleotides: 7. Looked up from germline, CDR1 is SGHRS and CDR2 is YFSETQ.